The clone carrying this TCR beta chain was detected a few times. Peripheral blood came from all dose cohorts at three timepoints. Germline V gene lookup returns CDR1 MGHRA and CDR2 YSYEKL. V was cut by 1 base and J by 0 bases, with 10 bases left in between. The CDR3 has 16 amino acids. This specimen comes from a study of OX40 agonist ivuxolimab in advanced cancers. The method was immunoSEQ multiplex PCR; TCRdb's version includes in-frame clones alone and lacks a portion of them. The sample carries approximately 78,000 clones, roughly nine tenths recorded once. The sample consisted of CD4+ or CD8+ T cells sorted from blood, taken in a trial of the OX40 agonist ivuxolimab. This sequence joins TRBV4-1 and TRBJ2-1; possibly TRBD1 or TRBD2 for D (5 bases each). The sequence came from an adult with an advanced solid tumor such as melanoma, head and neck, liver or kidney cancer. CDR3 amino acids: CASSQAGHTSYNEQFF. In nucleotides, the CDR3 is TGCGCCAGCAGCCAAGCGGGGCACACCTCCTACAATGAGCAGTTCTTC.